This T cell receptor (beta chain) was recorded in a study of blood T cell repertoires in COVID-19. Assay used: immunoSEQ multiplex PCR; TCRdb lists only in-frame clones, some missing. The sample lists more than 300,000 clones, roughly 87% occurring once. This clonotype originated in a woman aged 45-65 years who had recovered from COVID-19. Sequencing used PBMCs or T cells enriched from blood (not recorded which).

The CDR3: CSVGSGSWANEQFF. CDR3 coding DNA: TGCAGCGTTGGTAGCGGGAGTTGGGCAAATGAGCAGTTCTTC. The chain couples TRBV29-1 to TRBJ2-1; TRBD2 matches at 9 bases. Trimming removed 4 bases from V and 7 bases from J; junction bases left unmatched: 8. Per the germline V gene, CDR1 is SQVTM and CDR2 is ANQGSEA. CDR3 length: 14 amino acids.